The 12 T cell receptor beta chains in this list originate from one sample, sequenced in a study of blood T cell repertoires in COVID-19. Here immunoSEQ multiplex PCR was the method, and the copy in TCRdb shows in-frame clones only, minus some. The table lists some 80,000 clones, around 83% of them singletons, with about 3.8% in the top ten. The sequenced material came from peripheral blood. The receptors shown here come from a man aged 45 to 65 with acute or convalescent COVID-19.

The chain uses TRBV7-9 and TRBJ1-6; 9 bases match TRBD1. V lost 7 bases to trimming and J lost 14 bases; unmatched junction nucleotides: 15. CDR1 and CDR2 (germline): SEHNR, FQNEAQ (reference sequence). The CDR3 contains 15 residues. The CDR3 bases are TGTGCCAGCACCGGGACAGGGCCCGAGCCTCTCGCCCTCCACTTT. It is translated as CASTGTGPEPLALHF.

This chain links TRBV7-3 with TRBJ2-1; a possible D gene is TRBD2 (6 bases). Trimming shortened V by 6 bases and J by 2 bases, and 14 bases separated the two germline ends. The CDR3 consists of 15 residues. Germline V gives CDR1 SGHTA, CDR2 FQGTGA. The CDR3 region has the DNA TGTGCCAGCAGTCCCATGGGGGGTACCTACAATGAGCAGTTCTTC. The encoded protein is CASSPMGGTYNEQFF.

The chain is built from TRBV19 and TRBJ1-2, with D unclear. CDR1 and CDR2 from the germline V gene are LNHDA and SQIVND (reference sequence). V lost 3 bases to trimming and J lost 3 bases, with 17 bases between them. The CDR3 length is 16 residues. For the CDR3, the DNA is TGTGCCAGTAGTATGCTCGTGGAGGTCCTGGACTATGGCTACACCTTC. Residues: CASSMLVEVLDYGYTF.

V and J are TRBV21-1 and TRBJ1-5; TRBD1, the table's D call, lacks a check against the DNA. TRBV21-1 is flagged as a pseudogene. This CDR3 has 15 residues. CDR3 sequence: CASSKWDRENQPQHF. The CDR3 DNA sequence: TGTGCCAGCAGCAAATGGGACAGGGAAAATCAGCCCCAGCATTTT.

The chain links TRBV9 to TRBJ2-5; 7 bases are shared with TRBD1. Unmatched junction bases numbered 14, after V lost 4 bases and J lost 5 bases. Germline CDR1 and CDR2: SGDLS and YYNGEE. The CDR3 is made up of 16 amino acids. The CDR3 loop is CASSLPAAGGWETQYF. DNA of the CDR3: TGTGCCAGCAGCTTACCAGCGGCAGGGGGATGGGAGACCCAGTACTTC.

This clone was counted between two and nine times. This chain links TRBV19 with TRBJ1-3; possible D gene TRBD1, 6 bases. Germline CDR1 and CDR2: LNHDA and SQIVND (reference sequence). This CDR3 is 16 amino acids long. V was shortened by 5 bases and J by 0 bases, with 14 bases between the two germline ends. For the CDR3, the DNA is TGTGCCAGTAGTTCCCACAGGGCCCGCTCTGGAAACACCATATATTTT. It translates to CASSSHRARSGNTIYF.

This clone has a handful of counts. This chain uses TRBV6-2 or TRBV6-3 with TRBJ2-1; 9 nucleotides match TRBD2. V trimming: 5 bases; J trimming: 7 bases; junction bases outside the gene matches: 9. This CDR3 region has 15 residues. In germline, CDR1 is MNHEY, CDR2 SVGEGT. The CDR3 loop reads CASSPRGAGGNEQFF. For the CDR3, the DNA is TGTGCCAGCAGTCCCCGGGGAGCGGGGGGAAATGAGCAGTTCTTC.

This chain links TRBV2 with TRBJ1-4; D is undetermined. CDR1 SNHLY and CDR2 FYNNEI come from the germline V gene. V lost 5 bases, J lost 6 bases, and 10 bases lay in between. This CDR3 spans 13 amino acids. The CDR3 coding sequence is TGTGCCAGCAGTTTAGGGAGTTATGAAAAACTGTTTTTT. Its protein product is CASSLGSYEKLFF.

The sample holds a few counts of this clone. J is TRBJ2-7 and V is TRBV6-5, with a weak D call TRBD1 (6 bases). Deletions cut 0 bases from V and 3 bases from J, with 9 bases between. CDR3 size: 14 residues. Germline CDR1 MNHEY, CDR2 SVGAGI. The CDR3 loop is CASSYSGHIYEQYF. CDR3 bases: TGTGCCAGCAGTTACTCGGGACATATCTACGAGCAGTACTTC.

The chain carries TRBV1 and TRBJ2-1; the D call of TRBD2 is as the table states it, not checked on the DNA. TRBV1 is assigned pseudogene status. The CDR3 extends over 20 amino acids. CDR3 nucleotide sequence: TGCACCAGCAGCCAAGAATGGACTAGCGGGGGCCCATTCTCCTACAATGAGCAGTTCTTC. Its translation: CTSSQEWTSGGPFSYNEQFF.

The V and J genes are TRBV6-1 and TRBJ1-5; TRBD1 aligns across 7 bases. The V gene's germline CDR1 is MNHNS and CDR2 SASEGT. This CDR3 is built from 15 residues. V lost 1 base, J lost 5 bases, and 5 bases stayed unmatched. The CDR3 region is CASSEGSGGYQPQHF. For the CDR3, the DNA is TGTGCCAGCAGTGAAGGGTCAGGGGGGTATCAGCCCCAGCATTTT.

This chain uses TRBV7-8 with TRBJ2-5; a weak D match, TRBD2 (6 bases). Deletions cut 8 bases from V and 4 bases from J, with 20 bases between. The CDR3 extends over 15 amino acids. Germline V CDR1 and CDR2: SGHVS, FQNEAQ. The CDR3 spells CASRIGVAEGETQYF. CDR3 coding DNA: TGTGCCAGCCGGATAGGAGTAGCGGAGGGAGAGACCCAGTACTTC. Filled out from reference TRBV7-8 and TRBJ2-5, the complete variable domain reads GAGVSQSPRYKVAKRGQDVALRCDPISGHVSLFWYQQALGQGPEFLTYFQNEAQLDKSGLPSDRFFAERPEGSVSTLKIQRTQQEDSAVYLCASRIGVAEGETQYFGPGTRLLVL.